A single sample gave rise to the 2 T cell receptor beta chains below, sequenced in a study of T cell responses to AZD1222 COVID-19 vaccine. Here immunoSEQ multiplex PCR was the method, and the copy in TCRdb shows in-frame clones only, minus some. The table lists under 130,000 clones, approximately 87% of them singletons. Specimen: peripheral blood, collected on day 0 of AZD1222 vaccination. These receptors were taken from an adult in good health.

The CDR3 loop is CASSDGQVYGYTF. CDR3 nucleotide sequence: TGTGCCAGCAGTGACGGTCAGGTCTATGGCTACACCTTC. The chain couples TRBV2 to TRBJ1-2; D remains ambiguous. The CDR3 runs to 13 residues. Trimming shortened V by 3 bases and J by 4 bases, and 9 bases separated the two germline ends. From germline, CDR1 is SNHLY and CDR2 FYNNEI.

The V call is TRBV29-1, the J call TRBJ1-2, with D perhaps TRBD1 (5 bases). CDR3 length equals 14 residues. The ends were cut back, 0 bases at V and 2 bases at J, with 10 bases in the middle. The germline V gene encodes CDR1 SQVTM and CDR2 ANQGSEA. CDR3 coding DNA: TGCAGCGTTGAAGAGGGAGGGGAGAACTATGGCTACACCTTC. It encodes CSVEEGGENYGYTF. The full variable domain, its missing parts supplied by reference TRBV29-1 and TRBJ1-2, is SAVISQKPSRDICQRGTSLTIQCQVDSQVTMMFWYRQQPGQSLTLIATANQGSEATYESGFVIDKFPISRPNLTFSTLTVSNMSPEDSSIYLCSVEEGGENYGYTFGSGTRLTVV.